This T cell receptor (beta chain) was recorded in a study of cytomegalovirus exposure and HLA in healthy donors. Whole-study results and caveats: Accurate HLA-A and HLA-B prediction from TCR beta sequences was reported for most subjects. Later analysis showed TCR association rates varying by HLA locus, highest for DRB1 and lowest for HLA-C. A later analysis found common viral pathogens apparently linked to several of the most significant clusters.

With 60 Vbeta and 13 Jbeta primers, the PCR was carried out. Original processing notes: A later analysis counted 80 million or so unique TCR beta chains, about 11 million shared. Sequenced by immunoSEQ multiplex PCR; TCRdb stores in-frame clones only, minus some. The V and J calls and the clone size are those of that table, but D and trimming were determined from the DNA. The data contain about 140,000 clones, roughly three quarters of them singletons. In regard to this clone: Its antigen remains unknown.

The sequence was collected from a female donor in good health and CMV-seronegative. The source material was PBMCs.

The CDR3 is CSVEPRADHGHEQYF. For the CDR3, the DNA is TGCAGCGTTGAACCGCGGGCGGACCACGGCCACGAGCAGTACTTC. The chain carries TRBV29-1 and TRBJ2-7; tentatively, D is TRBD2 (5 bases). Germline V gene lookup returns CDR1 SQVTM and CDR2 ANQGSEA. The CDR3 sequence is 15 residues long. Trimming stripped 2 bases from V and 5 bases from J, with 19 bases between.